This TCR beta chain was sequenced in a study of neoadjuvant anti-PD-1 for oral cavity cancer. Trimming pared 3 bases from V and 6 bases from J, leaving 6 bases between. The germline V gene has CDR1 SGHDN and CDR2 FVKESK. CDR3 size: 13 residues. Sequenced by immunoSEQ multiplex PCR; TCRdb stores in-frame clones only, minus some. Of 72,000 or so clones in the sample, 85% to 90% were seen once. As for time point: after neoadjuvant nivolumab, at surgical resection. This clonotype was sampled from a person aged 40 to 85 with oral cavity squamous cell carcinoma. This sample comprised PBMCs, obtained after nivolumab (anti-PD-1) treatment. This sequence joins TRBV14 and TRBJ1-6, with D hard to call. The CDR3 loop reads CASSHLRNSPLHF. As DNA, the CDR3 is TGTGCCAGCAGCCATTTGCGTAATTCACCCCTCCACTTT.